The clone carrying this T cell receptor beta chain was seen at least ten times. Its antigen is currently unknown. This sample was taken from a study of T cells in Graves' hyperthyroidism and ophthalmopathy. Overall study results and limits: Ophthalmopathy stood apart from stable hyperthyroidism in a 13 V-J model. Before onset, by a median of about seven months, the model predicted ophthalmopathy.

The TCR beta CDR3 regions underwent amplification using RNA transcripts as the source. The HTBI set primed first-round TCR CDR3 RT-PCR. TCRdb re-analysed the multiplex PCR reads in MiXCR, keeping a single row per CDR3 protein. The sample carries about 350,000 distinct CDR3 sequences, 13% to 15% recorded once. Between the trimmed V and J ends, which lost 0 bases and 1 base, there was a span of 13 bases. The CDR3 extends over 16 amino acids. In germline, CDR1 is DFQATT, CDR2 SNEGSKA (reference sequence). Uncontrolled infection, other autoimmune disease, pregnancy and lactation each barred patients from inclusion. The PBMCs studied were ones that came from roughly 9.1 ml fresh peripheral blood.

The clonotype originates from a woman in her sixties with Graves' ophthalmopathy. The chain has TRBV20-1 and TRBJ2-1; D might be TRBD2 (6 bases). Sequencing was done on a sample of blood. The CDR3 loop reads CSARDRGGKSYNEQFF. The DNA for the CDR3 is TGCAGTGCTAGAGATCGAGGCGGGAAGTCCTACAATGAGCAGTTCTTC.